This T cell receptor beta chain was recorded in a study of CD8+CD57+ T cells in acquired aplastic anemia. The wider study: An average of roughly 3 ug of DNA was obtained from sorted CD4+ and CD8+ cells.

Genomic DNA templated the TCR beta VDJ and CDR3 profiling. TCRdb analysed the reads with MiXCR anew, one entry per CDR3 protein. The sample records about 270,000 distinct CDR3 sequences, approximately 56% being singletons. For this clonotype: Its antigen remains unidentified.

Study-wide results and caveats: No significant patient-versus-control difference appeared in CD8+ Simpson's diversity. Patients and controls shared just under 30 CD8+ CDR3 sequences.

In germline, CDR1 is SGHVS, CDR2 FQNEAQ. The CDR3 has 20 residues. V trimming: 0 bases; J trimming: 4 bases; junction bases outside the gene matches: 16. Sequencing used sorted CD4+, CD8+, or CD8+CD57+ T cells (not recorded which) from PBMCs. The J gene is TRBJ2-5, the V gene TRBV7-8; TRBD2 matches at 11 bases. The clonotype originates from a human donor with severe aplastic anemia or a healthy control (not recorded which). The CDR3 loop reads CASSLAAGLAGGAARETQYF. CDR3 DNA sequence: TGTGCCAGCAGCTTAGCGGCAGGGCTAGCGGGGGGCGCAGCACGAGAGACCCAGTACTTC.